A selection of T cell receptor beta chains follows, all from one sample in a study of T cell repertoires in cytomegalovirus infection. TCRdb redid the calling of the reads with MiXCR, one entry per CDR3 protein. The repertoire holds 800,000 to 950,000 distinct CDR3 sequences, with 32% as singletons. These TCRs are of unknown antigen specificity. The sample in question was cultured CD8+ T cells from PBMCs, obtained from culture after CMV antigen stimulation. The receptor set was obtained from a human donor in good health (CMV status not recorded). Some clones in this sample may be carry-over from other donors' samples. Each CDR3 is given with its conserved first and last residue. Fields, in order: CDR3 protein, V gene, J gene.

CDR3aa: CASSLSGGQVLYGYTF
v_gene: TRBV27
j_gene: TRBJ1-2

CDR3aa: CASSGPGTGPLNEQFF
v_gene: TRBV6-4
j_gene: TRBJ2-1

CDR3aa: CASSRFLAGGLYEQYF
v_gene: TRBV14
j_gene: TRBJ2-7

CDR3aa: CASSFSYPKNEQFF
v_gene: TRBV13
j_gene: TRBJ2-1

CDR3aa: CASSETGGFRQPQHF
v_gene: TRBV10-2
j_gene: TRBJ1-5

CDR3aa: CASSFIRLAGVLEQFF
v_gene: TRBV7-9
j_gene: TRBJ2-1

CDR3aa: CASSEGLAWTGELFF
v_gene: TRBV2
j_gene: TRBJ2-2

CDR3aa: CASSENRGPYWNEQYF
v_gene: TRBV27
j_gene: TRBJ2-7

CDR3aa: CASSYSSGEGQGYTF
v_gene: TRBV6-6
j_gene: TRBJ1-2

CDR3aa: CASSLVLADNEQFF
v_gene: TRBV7-2
j_gene: TRBJ2-1

CDR3aa: CASSSSARRTSGDDNNEQFF
v_gene: TRBV7-8
j_gene: TRBJ2-1

CDR3aa: CASSINGMTYNEQFF
v_gene: TRBV19
j_gene: TRBJ2-1

CDR3aa: CASSYSIGASEQFF
v_gene: TRBV6-5
j_gene: TRBJ2-1

CDR3aa: CASSYSGLNWSIQYF
v_gene: TRBV6-6
j_gene: TRBJ2-4

CDR3aa: CASSTVRRETQYF
v_gene: TRBV19
j_gene: TRBJ2-5

CDR3aa: CASSALIDGYTF
v_gene: TRBV25-1
j_gene: TRBJ1-2

CDR3aa: CASSYRVNYGYTF
v_gene: TRBV12-3/TRBV12-4
j_gene: TRBJ1-2

CDR3aa: CASSPWTGWDGEQFF
v_gene: TRBV7-2
j_gene: TRBJ2-1

CDR3aa: CASSFLDPPSTEAFF
v_gene: TRBV7-6
j_gene: TRBJ1-1

CDR3aa: CASSYRPASSYGYTF
v_gene: TRBV6-5
j_gene: TRBJ1-2

CDR3aa: CASSQGPRAFF
v_gene: TRBV4-1
j_gene: TRBJ1-1

CDR3aa: CASSSNRGSYRTDTQYF
v_gene: TRBV6-2/TRBV6-3
j_gene: TRBJ2-3

CDR3aa: CASSGELASNTGELFF
v_gene: TRBV27
j_gene: TRBJ2-2

CDR3aa: CASLGPPSGGGADTQYF
v_gene: TRBV27
j_gene: TRBJ2-3

CDR3aa: CASTSGLGPTNTGELFF
v_gene: TRBV19
j_gene: TRBJ2-2

CDR3aa: CASTLGKGTEAFF
v_gene: TRBV27
j_gene: TRBJ1-1

CDR3aa: CASSGGTAGANVLTF
v_gene: TRBV5-5
j_gene: TRBJ2-6

CDR3aa: CSATGQGAFGYTF
v_gene: TRBV20-1
j_gene: TRBJ1-2

CDR3aa: CASSLPSSYNSPLHF
v_gene: TRBV12-3/TRBV12-4
j_gene: TRBJ1-6

CDR3aa: CVSSDPRGARPF
v_gene: TRBV7-9
j_gene: TRBJ1-1

CDR3aa: CSGGRLNTEAFF
v_gene: TRBV29-1
j_gene: TRBJ1-1

CDR3aa: CASSLISTGSGNQPQHF
v_gene: TRBV6-6
j_gene: TRBJ1-5

CDR3aa: CASSPGNGNTIYF
v_gene: TRBV9
j_gene: TRBJ1-3

CDR3aa: CASRGDSSGNTIYF
v_gene: TRBV12-3/TRBV12-4
j_gene: TRBJ1-3

CDR3aa: CASSLAPERFLTDTQYF
v_gene: TRBV4-1
j_gene: TRBJ2-3